This TCR beta chain was profiled in a study of vaccination and CD4 T cells after COVID-19. For the study at large: Researchers treated control cultures with a CEFX pool, an HIV-1 Nef pool, or no peptide. Study outcomes and limitations: Nearly all convalescent vaccine-specific clones, 304 of 307, recognized only SARS-CoV-2 spike.

A word on this clonotype: Antigen: not known.

Treatment given: approximately nine-day PBMC culture with coronavirus spike peptide pools or control peptides (ViraFEST assay). Germline V gene sequence: CDR1 DFQATT, CDR2 SNEGSKA (reference sequence). Deletions cut 0 bases from V and 0 bases from J, with 12 bases between. There are 15 residues in the CDR3. Once obtained from cultured CD4+ T cells, the DNA was sequenced using the Oncomine TCR Beta short-read assay. TCRdb re-analysed the PCR reads in MiXCR, keeping a single row per CDR3 protein. The sample carries around 12,000 distinct CDR3 sequences, 76% recorded once. The material sequenced was CD4+ T cells from blood, cultured in vitro. This TCR was recovered from a human donor who had recovered from COVID-19. The rearrangement links TRBV20-1 to TRBJ2-7; a possible D gene is TRBD1 (6 bases). CDR3 bases: TGCAGTGCTAGAGATGACAGGAGATTCTCCTACGAGCAGTACTTC. This encodes CSARDDRRFSYEQYF.